A single sample gave rise to the 20 T cell receptor beta chains below, sequenced in a study of blood T cell repertoires in COVID-19. Sequencing used immunoSEQ multiplex PCR; TCRdb keeps in-frame clones, though not all of them. The sample holds some 120,000 clones; 65% to 85% are singletons and the top ten take under 2.5%. The sequencing input was peripheral blood. The source is a man aged 65 to 85 with acute or convalescent COVID-19.

CDR3 loop: CASSVGTGGQETQYF. CDR3 coding DNA: TGTGCCAGCAGCGTAGGGACAGGGGGTCAAGAGACCCAGTACTTC. This chain uses TRBV9 with TRBJ2-5; 10 bases line up with TRBD1. V lost 0 bases to trimming and J lost 2 bases; unmatched junction nucleotides: 1. From germline, CDR1 is SGDLS and CDR2 YYNGEE. CDR3 length: 15 residues.

As to this clone: The identical CDR3 is also encoded by other nucleotide sequences in the sample. V usage is TRBV10-2 and J usage is TRBJ2-5, with D possibly TRBD1 on 7 matching bases. V lost 4 bases to trimming and J lost 5 bases, with 11 bases between them. This CDR3 has 13 residues. Germline V gene lookup returns CDR1 WSHSY and CDR2 SAAADI. CDR3 nucleotides: TGCGCCAGCAGTGGGGCAGGGGGGGAGACCCAGTACTTC. This encodes CASSGAGGETQYF.

V and J are TRBV18 and TRBJ1-4, with 8 bases lining up with TRBD1. With 0 bases clipped from V and 7 bases from J, the junction kept 4 bases outside the gene matches. The germline V gene encodes CDR1 KGHSH and CDR2 LQKENI. The CDR3 covers 15 residues. For the CDR3, the DNA is TGTGCCAGCTCACCACCGACGGACAGGGCTGAAAAACTGTTTTTT. Translating it yields CASSPPTDRAEKLFF.

This chain uses TRBV5-1 with TRBJ2-1, with D perhaps TRBD1 (8 bases). With 0 bases removed from V and 8 bases from J, the gap between germline ends came to 15 bases. In germline, CDR1 is SGHRS, CDR2 YFSETQ. The CDR3 extends over 15 amino acids. In nucleotides, the CDR3 is TGCGCCAGCAGCTTGGGGACAGGGAGGGGCGATGAGCAGTTCTTC. Amino acid sequence: CASSLGTGRGDEQFF.

The genes are TRBV6-1 and TRBJ1-1; D may be TRBD1 (6 bases). Per the germline V gene, CDR1 is MNHNS and CDR2 is SASEGT. The CDR3 has 14 amino acids. V dropped 3 bases and J dropped 8 bases, with 16 bases sitting between them. CDR3 in amino acids: CASSEIWGPGEAFF. The CDR3 DNA sequence: TGTGCCAGCAGTGAGATTTGGGGGCCTGGGGAAGCTTTCTTT.

The CDR3 DNA is TGTGCCAGCAGCGTCAGGCATCTAAATGAGCAGTTCTTC. Encoded protein: CASSVRHLNEQFF. The rearrangement joins TRBV7-2 to TRBJ2-1; no firm D call. The CDR3 spans 13 residues. Trimming removed 5 bases from V and 7 bases from J, with 12 bases in between. In germline, CDR1 is SGHTA, CDR2 FQGNSA.

This clone is a singleton in its sample. This chain connects TRBV4-2 to TRBJ1-2; D is undetermined. The V and J ends lost 0 bases and 4 bases respectively, with 6 bases between them. The CDR3 spans 13 residues. CDR1 is LGHNA and CDR2 is YNFKEQ in the germline V gene. CDR3 sequence reads: CASSQDLPYGYTF. CDR3 DNA: TGTGCCAGCAGCCAAGATCTACCCTATGGCTACACCTTC.

The chain joins TRBV19 to TRBJ1-2; D call uncertain. V lost 3 bases and J 2 bases, leaving 13 bases between the germline ends. The CDR3 has 15 residues. Germline-derived CDR1 and CDR2 are LNHDA and SQIVND (reference sequence). Here the CDR3 DNA reads TGTGCCAGTAGTATTGGGGAGACGGGAAACTATGGCTACACCTTC. This gives the protein CASSIGETGNYGYTF.

CDR3 sequence reads: CASSYPLPRTDTGPDTQYF. The CDR3 coding sequence is TGTGCCAGCAGTTATCCCTTACCGAGGACGGACACCGGGCCAGATACGCAGTATTTT. This rearrangement joins TRBV6-2 or TRBV6-3 to TRBJ2-3; tentatively, D is TRBD1 (5 bases). V was pared by 3 bases and J by 4 bases, with 26 bases between. This CDR3 contains 19 residues. CDR1 is MNHEY, CDR2 SVGEGT, per germline.

The rearrangement joins TRBV28 to TRBJ2-6; D possibly corresponds to TRBD1 (7 bases). The CDR3 contains 16 residues. Germline assignment: CDR1 MDHEN and CDR2 SYDVKM. Deletions cut 5 bases from V and 2 bases from J, with 13 bases between. CDR3 in DNA: TGTGCCAGCAGTGTCCCAGGGGGGCCTGGGGCCAACGTCCTGACTTTC. Its protein product is CASSVPGGPGANVLTF.

The rearrangement joins TRBV28 to TRBJ1-6, with a tentative D call TRBD1 (5 bases). The germline CDR1 and CDR2 sequences are MDHEN and SYDVKM. This CDR3 is built from 16 residues. Trimming removed 3 bases from V and 2 bases from J, with 11 bases in between. The CDR3 loop reads CASSFPRGAYNSPLHF. The CDR3 DNA reads TGTGCCAGCAGTTTTCCTCGGGGGGCCTATAATTCACCCCTCCACTTT.

The chain combines TRBV29-1 with TRBJ1-2, with a possible D match to TRBD1 (5 bases). CDR1 is SQVTM and CDR2 is ANQGSEA in the germline V gene. The V end lost 6 bases, the J end lost 2 bases, and 13 bases lay between the germline ends. This CDR3 region has 13 residues. The CDR3: CSVRDSGNYGYTF. DNA of the CDR3: TGCAGCGTCCGGGACTCGGGGAACTATGGCTACACCTTC. The variable domain in full, with the rest retrieved from reference TRBV29-1 and TRBJ1-2, is SAVISQKPSRDICQRGTSLTIQCQVDSQVTMMFWYRQQPGQSLTLIATANQGSEATYESGFVIDKFPISRPNLTFSTLTVSNMSPEDSSIYLCSVRDSGNYGYTFGSGTRLTVV.

This rearrangement joins TRBV5-6 to TRBJ1-2; tentative D call: TRBD1 (5 bases). The CDR3 sequence is 13 residues long. Germline V gene lookup returns CDR1 SGHDT and CDR2 YYEEEE. Trimming stripped 4 bases from V and 8 bases from J, with 15 bases between. The CDR3 nucleotides read TGTGCCAGCAGCCCCCCGGGACTTGGAGGCTACACCTTC. This sequence encodes CASSPPGLGGYTF. Filled out from reference TRBV5-6 and TRBJ1-2, the complete variable domain reads DAGVTQSPTHLIKTRGQQVTLRCSPKSGHDTVSWYQQALGQGPQFIFQYYEEEERQRGNFPDRFSGHQFPNYSSELNVNALLLGDSALYLCASSPPGLGGYTFGSGTRLTVV.

The genes are TRBV3-1 (or the pseudogene TRBV3-2) and TRBJ1-2; a possible D gene is TRBD1 (6 bases). The CDR3 is 11 amino acids. V lost 3 bases and J lost 8, with 7 bases in between. The germline CDR1 and CDR2 sequences are LGHDT and YNNKEL (reference sequence). The CDR3 sequence: CASSQQGGYTF. In DNA form, the CDR3 reads TGTGCCAGCAGCCAGCAGGGGGGCTACACCTTC.

V usage is TRBV29-1 and J usage is TRBJ2-1; 16 positions agree with TRBD2. Trimming took 3 bases from V and 7 from J; bases not matched to a gene: 6. The CDR3 loop spans 16 amino acids. From germline, CDR1 is SQVTM and CDR2 ANQGSEA. The CDR3 sequence: CSVDGTSGGALNEQFF. CDR3 sequence (DNA): TGCAGCGTTGACGGGACTAGCGGGGGGGCTCTGAATGAGCAGTTCTTC.

This clone has a handful of counts. The chain is built from TRBV6-2 or TRBV6-3 and TRBJ1-5; tentatively, D is TRBD1 (6 bases). The length of the CDR3 is 15 residues. Trimming cost V 6 bases and J 4 bases, with 16 bases left between them. Per germline, CDR1 MNHEY and CDR2 SVGEGT. The CDR3 here is CASSHLGGGNQPQHF. CDR3 sequence (DNA): TGTGCCAGCAGCCACCTGGGAGGGGGTAATCAGCCCCAGCATTTT.

This chain joins TRBV4-1 and TRBJ2-1; TRBD1 might be the D (6 bases). The V gene lost 7 bases and the J gene lost 8 bases, with 21 bases spanning the gap. The CDR3 totals 15 residues. The germline V gene has CDR1 MGHRA and CDR2 YSYEKL. CDR3 DNA sequence: TGCGCCAGCACCCTCGGACAGACCCGGACCGATGAGCAGTTCTTC. Translated: CASTLGQTRTDEQFF.

The V call is TRBV5-1, the J call TRBJ2-7; 7 nucleotides line up with TRBD1. Germline CDR1 and CDR2: SGHRS and YFSETQ. The V gene end was trimmed by 4 bases and the J gene end by 3 bases; junction bases not matched to a gene: 7. The CDR3 runs to 14 residues. CDR3 DNA: TGCGCCAGCAGCATATCGGACAGGCTCTACGAGCAGTACTTC. As protein: CASSISDRLYEQYF.

This clone was seen only a few times. The chain joins TRBV7-2 to TRBJ1-5, with 8 bases lining up with TRBD1. Trimming took 1 base from V and 4 from J; bases not matched to a gene: 0. Germline V gene data show CDR1 as SGHTA and CDR2 as FQGNSA. There are 14 residues in the CDR3. The DNA for the CDR3 is TGTGCCAGCAGCTTAGGGACAGGGAATCAGCCCCAGCATTTT. It translates to CASSLGTGNQPQHF.

The chain is built from TRBV15 and TRBJ1-5; weak D call: TRBD1 (5 bases). Between the trimmed V and J ends, which lost 1 base and 0 bases, there was a span of 10 bases. The CDR3 is 16 residues long. Looked up from germline, CDR1 is LNHNV and CDR2 is YYDKDF (reference sequence). The CDR3 DNA follows: TGTGCCACCAGCAGAGGTCTGGACACTAGCAATCAGCCCCAGCATTTT. Translated, it gives CATSRGLDTSNQPQHF.